This T cell receptor (beta chain) originates from a study of cytomegalovirus exposure and HLA in healthy donors (dated by TCRdb to about 2017). Study-level background: According to a later analysis, the roughly 120 validation repertoires were produced on the same platform as the 700 or so repertoires of the first cohort. The aim of the study was to test whether cataloging public T cell receptors could identify signatures of past pathogen exposure. In addition to the first cohort of approximately 670 subjects, a separate validation cohort of over 90 different subjects was used. The study combined high-throughput TCR immunosequencing, statistical association of individual TCRs with disease status, and machine learning to predict cytomegalovirus infection status. Study-level results and caveats: While some public TCRs were present in many individuals, most TCR sequences turned up only very rarely across donors. In both the original and validation cohorts, the classifier was reported to diagnose cytomegalovirus status with high specificity and sensitivity. It was suggested by the authors that the approach could potentially be generalized to other disease states and immunological phenotypes. The study gave a list of about 150 TCR beta chains associated with cytomegalovirus. Subsequent analysis determined that TCRs grouped into clusters in the first cohort also showed a tendency toward co-occurrence across the 120 or so validation repertoires, and 94% of cluster scores exceeded 0. In vitro tests confirmed that a few of the cytomegalovirus-associated TCR beta chains recognize cytomegalovirus antigens. A later analysis had no HLA typing for the validation cohort, so co-occurrence there was scored across all 130 or so repertoires.

About this clone itself: The specificity of this receptor is unknown. Within one base of it there is no much larger clone, and no base qualities were kept.

The donors were included in the validation cohort of roughly 130 subjects, a group kept apart from the roughly 610-subject first cohort. V lost 0 bases and J lost 4 bases; the stretch between them is 5 bases long. According to the germline V gene, CDR1 reads SGHRS and CDR2 reads YFSETQ. Including cysteine and phenylalanine, the CDR3 has 13 amino acids. CDR3 DNA only is kept here, 39 bases in frame from base 1. The library was produced with the immunoSEQ multiplex PCR assay. The authors' pipeline ran thus. A statistical classification framework was built for diagnosing cytomegalovirus status from the catalog of TCR beta chain sequences. Entries here come from immuneACCESS through TCRdb and include only in-frame sequences with V and J called. Some clones fail to appear in such tables; in the studies checked, an unresolved V gene covers under half of the shortfall, and the cause of the remainder is unknown. That table supplies the V and J calls and clone size; D and trimming were determined from the DNA. The sample includes 170,000 or so clones, with around 81% observed a single time. Jointly, the top ten make up 2.8% of the sample.

Source material: PBMCs. The chain uses TRBV5-1 and TRBJ1-3; the D gene assignment is ambiguous. This TCR was recovered from a woman between 18 and 30 years old in good health and CMV-seropositive. The DNA sequence follows: TGCGCCAGCAGCTTGGGAGCAGGAAACACCATATATTTT. The encoded protein is CASSLGAGNTIYF.